The 21 T cell receptor beta chains in this list originate from one sample, sequenced in a study of control samples from healthy donors and cancer patients. The repertoire was sequenced with immunoSEQ multiplex PCR; TCRdb's copy has only in-frame clones and lacks some. The repertoire holds around 130,000 clones, with approximately 94% as singletons. Sequences were obtained from PBMCs. These receptor sequences come from a man aged 45-65 years with head and neck cancer.

The sample holds a few counts of this clone. The chain joins TRBV6-2 or TRBV6-3 to TRBJ1-5; the D is unclear. Trimming left V 2 bases short and J 0 bases short, with 8 bases between. The germline CDR1 and CDR2 sequences are MNHEY and SVGEGT. The length of the CDR3 is 15 residues. Written as DNA, the CDR3 is TGTGCCAGCAGTTACGGGAGGAATAGCAATCAGCCCCAGCATTTT. Residues: CASSYGRNSNQPQHF.

Concerning this clone itself: The sample contains more than one DNA sequence encoding this CDR3. The rearrangement joins TRBV12-3 or TRBV12-4 to TRBJ1-2; D is unresolved. Trimming cost V 3 bases and J 8 bases, with 7 bases left between them. CDR3 length equals 11 residues. This CDR3 is CASSFAGGYTF. The CDR3 DNA sequence: TGTGCCAGCAGTTTCGCCGGGGGCTACACCTTC.

This sequence joins TRBV29-1 and TRBJ2-2; TRBD1 is a possible D gene (6 bases). The CDR3 length is 11 residues. Trimming took off 4 bases at V and 6 bases at J, with 6 bases between the two ends. Germline CDR1 and CDR2: SQVTM and ANQGSEA. CDR3 bases: TGCAGCGTTGGACAGGCCGGGGAGCTGTTTTTT. Translating it yields CSVGQAGELFF.

The rearrangement joins TRBV27 to TRBJ2-5; 12 bases map to TRBD1. J gave up 6 bases and V 5 bases, and 10 bases lay outside the gene matches. The CDR3 contains 16 residues. Germline loops: CDR1 MNHEY, CDR2 SMNVEV (reference sequence). CDR3 bases: TGTGCCAGCAGTCCGACCGGGACAGGGGGCGGTAAGACCCAGTACTTC. This sequence encodes CASSPTGTGGGKTQYF.

The chain recombines TRBV7-9 with TRBJ2-3, with 9 bases aligning to TRBD2. Germline CDR1 SEHNR, CDR2 FQNEAQ (reference sequence). J gave up 3 bases and V 3 bases, and 4 bases lay outside the gene matches. The CDR3 consists of 15 residues. The DNA of the CDR3 is TGTGCCAGCAGCTTGGGACTAGCAGAAACAGATACGCAGTATTTT. It codes for CASSLGLAETDTQYF.

This clone was recorded only once. The CDR3 protein is CASSQTLAEGNEQFF. The CDR3 DNA is TGTGCCAGCTCGCAAACCCTAGCGGAGGGGAATGAGCAGTTCTTC. This chain uses TRBV18 with TRBJ2-1, with 7 bases matching TRBD2. V was pared by 6 bases and J by 7 bases, with 12 bases of the junction left unmatched. Germline CDR1 is KGHSH and CDR2 is LQKENI. There are 15 residues in the CDR3.

V is TRBV3-1 (or the pseudogene TRBV3-2) and J is TRBJ1-2, with D uncertain. This CDR3 contains 11 residues. V lost 6 bases and J 8 bases, leaving 10 bases between the germline ends. Germline values: CDR1 LGHDT, CDR2 YNNKEL (reference sequence). In DNA form, the CDR3 reads TGTGCCAGCAGTCCTGGGATCGGCTACACCTTC. This encodes CASSPGIGYTF.

J is TRBJ2-7 and V is TRBV28, with D possibly called TRBD1 or TRBD2 (6 bases each). Germline CDR1 and CDR2: MDHEN and SYDVKM. The V and J ends lost 7 bases and 1 base respectively, with 17 bases between them. The CDR3 covers 15 residues. As DNA, the CDR3 is TGTGCCAGCACCACCTTCCCGGGGGCTTCCTACGAGCAGTACTTC. Translated, it gives CASTTFPGASYEQYF.

In this sample, this clone turned up once. The J gene is TRBJ2-1, the V gene TRBV15; 8 bases line up with TRBD1. The germline gives CDR1 LNHNV, CDR2 YYDKDF (reference sequence). The CDR3 sequence is 15 residues long. V trimming: 6 bases; J trimming: 5 bases; junction bases outside the gene matches: 9. The CDR3 loop reads CATSNQGARHNEQFF. The CDR3 DNA reads TGTGCCACCAGTAATCAGGGGGCCCGGCACAATGAGCAGTTCTTC.

This clone was seen just once. The CDR3 DNA follows: TGTGCCAGCACCGAAGGGGACCCTAATATCGACGAGCAGTACTTC. This translates into CASTEGDPNIDEQYF. The J gene is TRBJ2-7, the V gene TRBV6-5, with D possibly called TRBD1 or TRBD2 (5 bases each). Germline CDR1 MNHEY, CDR2 SVGAGI. The CDR3 runs to 15 residues. The V end lost 7 bases, the J end lost 5 bases, and 21 bases lay between the germline ends.

This chain uses TRBV7-7 with TRBJ2-1; no firm D call. CDR1 is SSHAT, CDR2 FNYEAQ, per germline (reference sequence). This CDR3 comprises 14 residues. With 1 base removed from V and 0 bases from J, the gap between germline ends came to 4 bases. The CDR3 here is CASSLDTSYNEQFF. CDR3 nucleotide sequence: TGTGCCAGCAGCTTAGATACCTCCTACAATGAGCAGTTCTTC.

The V call is TRBV2, the J call TRBJ1-2; D remains ambiguous. Trimming cost V 5 bases and J 8 bases, with 15 bases left between them. Germline CDR1 SNHLY, CDR2 FYNNEI. CDR3 length: 13 residues. CDR3 protein: CASSQVPERGYTF. CDR3 sequence (DNA): TGTGCCAGCAGTCAAGTCCCCGAGCGAGGCTACACCTTC. The whole variable domain, filled in from reference TRBV2 and TRBJ1-2, reads EPEVTQTPSHQVTQMGQEVILRCVPISNHLYFYWYRQILGQKVEFLVSFYNNEISEKSEIFDDQFSVERPDGSNFTLKIRSTKLEDSAMYFCASSQVPERGYTFGSGTRLTVV.

The CDR3 reads CASSASNIAGGAHTQYF. The CDR3 coding sequence is TGTGCCAGCAGCGCTTCGAATATAGCGGGGGGGGCCCATACGCAGTATTTT. V is TRBV9 and J is TRBJ2-3; 11 bases align to TRBD2. Per germline, CDR1 SGDLS and CDR2 YYNGEE. The V gene end was trimmed by 3 bases and the J gene end by 7 bases; junction bases not matched to a gene: 13. The length of the CDR3 is 17 residues.

The J gene is TRBJ1-6, the V gene TRBV5-4, with 9 bases that match TRBD1. With 5 bases clipped from V and 8 bases from J, the junction kept 5 bases outside the gene matches. Germline assignment: CDR1 SGHNT and CDR2 YYREEE (reference sequence). This CDR3 comprises 14 residues. The CDR3 bases are TGTGCCAGCAGACCGGGACAGGGAGATTCACCCCTCCACTTT. It specifies CASRPGQGDSPLHF.

The chain has TRBV2 and TRBJ1-2, with 8 bases lining up with TRBD1. The length of the CDR3 is 15 residues. The J segment lost 2 bases and the V segment lost 5 bases, leaving 7 bases of the junction unmatched. Germline V gene sequence: CDR1 SNHLY, CDR2 FYNNEI. Here the CDR3 DNA reads TGTGCCAGCAGTCCGAGGCGGACAGGGAACTATGGCTACACCTTC. Translation: CASSPRRTGNYGYTF. Full variable domain (missing parts from reference TRBV2 and TRBJ1-2): EPEVTQTPSHQVTQMGQEVILRCVPISNHLYFYWYRQILGQKVEFLVSFYNNEISEKSEIFDDQFSVERPDGSNFTLKIRSTKLEDSAMYFCASSPRRTGNYGYTFGSGTRLTVV.

The rearrangement links TRBV5-1 to TRBJ2-7; 9 bases match TRBD1. The CDR3 totals 13 residues. Germline-derived CDR1 and CDR2 are SGHRS and YFSETQ. The V and J ends lost 5 bases and 5 bases, in that order; junction bases with no gene match: 5. CDR3 DNA: TGCGCCAGCAGTGGGACAGGGATCGACGAGCAGTACTTC. Translated: CASSGTGIDEQYF.

The chain links TRBV28 to TRBJ1-2; D is perhaps TRBD1 (5 bases). Germline CDR1 is MDHEN and CDR2 is SYDVKM. Trimming removed 5 bases from V and 7 bases from J, with 11 bases in between. CDR3 length: 12 amino acids. Written as DNA, the CDR3 is TGTGCCAGCAGTGCGGCCAGGGTTGGCTACACCTTC. Encoded protein: CASSAARVGYTF.

The rearrangement links TRBV5-1 to TRBJ2-5; D might be TRBD1 (5 bases). Germline CDR1 SGHRS, CDR2 YFSETQ. This CDR3 is 18 amino acids long. V was cut by 3 bases and J by 2 bases, with 23 bases left in between. The chain's CDR3 is CASSWQGLVVGPQETQYF. CDR3 sequence (DNA): TGCGCCAGCAGCTGGCAGGGTTTGGTGGTAGGACCGCAAGAGACCCAGTACTTC.

The chain combines TRBV6-5 with TRBJ1-2; 11 bases align to TRBD1. V shed 2 bases, J shed 4 bases, and the junction held 3 bases outside the gene matches. The CDR3 sequence is 15 residues long. Looked up from germline, CDR1 is MNHEY and CDR2 is SVGAGI. The CDR3 DNA sequence: TGTGCCAGCAGTTACGGACAGGGGGCAGGCTATGGCTACACCTTC. Translating it yields CASSYGQGAGYGYTF.

This rearrangement joins TRBV5-4 to TRBJ2-5; a weak D match, TRBD2 (6 bases). Germline V CDR1 and CDR2: SGHNT, YYREEE (reference sequence). The CDR3 extends over 15 amino acids. Trimming pared 0 bases from V and 0 bases from J, leaving 9 bases between. CDR3 sequence reads: CASSLGGEYQETQYF. The CDR3 bases are TGTGCCAGCAGCTTGGGGGGGGAGTACCAAGAGACCCAGTACTTC.

V gene TRBV6-6 combines with J gene TRBJ2-5, with TRBD2 as a possible D gene (5 bases). The V gene lost 0 bases and the J gene lost 2 bases, with 7 bases spanning the gap. Germline values: CDR1 MNHNY, CDR2 SVGAGI (reference sequence). The CDR3 covers 14 residues. The DNA of the CDR3 is TGTGCCAGCAGTTACTCCCGACTACAAGAGACCCAGTACTTC. This translates into CASSYSRLQETQYF.